The T cell receptor (beta chain) described here comes from a study of shared T cell receptors in the human thymus. The assay was immunoSEQ multiplex PCR, and TCRdb's table has in-frame clones only and misses some. The table lists some 640,000 clones, 70% to 90% of them singletons, with 0.0094% in the top ten. The V and J ends lost 4 bases and 0 bases respectively, with 19 bases between them. The germline V gene encodes CDR1 ENHRY and CDR2 SYGVKD. This CDR3 contains 18 residues. This clone has just one count. A further study also used this sample, focusing on human thymus T cells. From that study: Infants served as donors; they were healthy and Finnish and were having corrective surgery for congenital heart defects. Resections obtained during corrective heart surgery supplied the thymus tissue.

Source material: thymocytes. The chain employs TRBV10-3 and TRBJ2-1, with D maybe TRBD2 (6 bases). The TCR was taken from a boy in the first two years of life with a congenital heart defect. CDR3 sequence: CAISASGSGVGSYNEQFF. The DNA for the CDR3 is TGTGCCATCAGTGCTAGTGGTTCGGGAGTGGGCTCCTACAATGAGCAGTTCTTC.